The T cell receptor beta chain under discussion was sequenced for a study of a mutant IDH1 vaccine in newly diagnosed glioma. Study information: Administration of eight vaccinations to patients took place in weeks 1, 3, 5, 7, 11, 15, 19, 23. Mean patient age was about 44 years; approximately 62% were male and about 38% female.

This clone has a handful of counts. What it recognizes is unknown. Time point reported: week 5, during vaccination. The study gave 300 ug of mutant IDH1 20-mer peptide per vaccine dose, with topical imiquimod. Findings of the study overall: With respect to changes in top peripheral T cell clonotypes, pseudoprogression seemed unrelated.

Germline CDR1 and CDR2: SNHLY and FYNNEI. V was shortened by 7 bases and J by 7 bases, with 17 bases between the two germline ends. The CDR3 length is 14 residues. Measured with immunoSEQ multiplex PCR; TCRdb has only the in-frame clones, and not every one. The repertoire holds fewer than 30,000 clones, 65% to 85% seen once, with less than 9.5% in the top ten. Sequencing used PBMCs, obtained from a glioma patient whose treatment included an IDH1 peptide vaccine. This sequence joins TRBV2 and TRBJ1-5; possible D gene TRBD1, 6 bases. This TCR was recovered from a man aged 40-55 years with glioma. DNA for the CDR3: TGTGCCAGCAACGAATGGGAGGGGGAGCAGCCCCAGCATTTT. Encoded protein: CASNEWEGEQPQHF.